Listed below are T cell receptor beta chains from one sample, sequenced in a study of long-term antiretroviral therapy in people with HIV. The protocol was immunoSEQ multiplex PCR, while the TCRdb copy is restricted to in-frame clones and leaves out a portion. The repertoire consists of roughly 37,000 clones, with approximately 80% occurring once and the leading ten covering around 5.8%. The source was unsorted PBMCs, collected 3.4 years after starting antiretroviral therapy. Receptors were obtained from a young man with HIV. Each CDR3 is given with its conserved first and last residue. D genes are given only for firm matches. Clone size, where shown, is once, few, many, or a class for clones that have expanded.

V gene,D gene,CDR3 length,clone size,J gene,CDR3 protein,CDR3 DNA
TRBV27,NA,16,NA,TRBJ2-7,CASSFNGQWSTYEQYF,TGTGCCAGCAGTTTCAACGGACAGTGGTCCACCTACGAGCAGTACTTC
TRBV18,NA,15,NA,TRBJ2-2,CASSPYSRNTGELFF,TGTGCCAGCTCACCATACAGCCGAAACACCGGGGAGCTGTTTTTT
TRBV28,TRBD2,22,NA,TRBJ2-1,CASSLWARREQKTSGKGDEQFF,TGTGCCAGCAGTTTATGGGCCCGACGGGAGCAAAAGACTAGCGGAAAAGGGGATGAGCAGTTCTTC
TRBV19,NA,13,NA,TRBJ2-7,CASSGAGGPRQYF,TGTGCCAGTAGTGGGGCAGGTGGGCCTCGGCAGTACTTC
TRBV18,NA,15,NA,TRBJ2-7,CASSPIGPLSYEQYF,TGTGCCAGCTCACCGATCGGTCCTCTCTCCTACGAGCAGTACTTC
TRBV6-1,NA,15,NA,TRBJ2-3,CASSRAIPGGDTQYF,TGTGCCAGCAGCCGTGCCATTCCTGGCGGGGATACGCAGTATTTT
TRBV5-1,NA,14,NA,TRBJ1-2,CASSLSGTEYGYTF,TGCGCCAGCAGCTTGTCCGGGACCGAGTATGGCTACACCTTC
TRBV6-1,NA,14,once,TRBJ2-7,CASRTSTPLYEQYF,TGTGCCAGCAGGACCAGCACACCTCTCTACGAGCAGTACTTC
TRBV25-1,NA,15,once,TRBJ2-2,CASSEWLGGSGELFF,TGTGCCAGCAGTGAATGGTTAGGCGGAAGCGGGGAGCTGTTTTTT
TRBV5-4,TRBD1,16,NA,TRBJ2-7,CASSFWGSRGKYEQYF,TGTGCCAGCAGCTTTTGGGGATCCAGGGGGAAGTACGAGCAGTACTTC
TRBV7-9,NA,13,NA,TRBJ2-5,CASSDQGRGTQYF,TGTGCCAGCAGCGATCAGGGGAGGGGGACCCAGTACTTC
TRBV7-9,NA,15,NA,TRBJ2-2,CASSQPTGKVGELFF,TGTGCCAGCAGCCAGCCCACAGGGAAGGTCGGGGAGCTGTTTTTT
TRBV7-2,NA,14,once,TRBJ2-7,CASSFTSVSYEQYF,TGTGCCAGCAGTTTTACTAGTGTGTCCTACGAGCAGTACTTC
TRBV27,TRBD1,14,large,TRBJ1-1,CASRLQGGNTEAFF,TGTGCCAGCAGGCTACAGGGGGGAAACACTGAAGCTTTCTTT
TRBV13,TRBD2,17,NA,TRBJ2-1,CASSLVTGLAGHNEQFF,TGTGCCAGCAGCTTAGTGACTGGACTAGCGGGCCACAATGAGCAGTTCTTC
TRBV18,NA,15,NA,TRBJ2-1,CASSPSPTTYNEQFF,TGTGCCAGCTCTCCTTCCCCGACAACCTACAATGAGCAGTTCTTC
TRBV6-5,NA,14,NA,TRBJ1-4,CASSYFRSQGKLFF,TGTGCCAGCAGTTACTTTCGCTCGCAGGGAAAACTGTTTTTT
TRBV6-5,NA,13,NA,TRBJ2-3,CASSYDFTDTQYF,TGTGCCAGCAGTTACGACTTCACAGATACGCAGTATTTT
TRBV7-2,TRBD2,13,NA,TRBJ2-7,CASSLPGLVNMYF,TGTGCCAGCAGCCTTCCCGGACTAGTCAATATGTACTTC
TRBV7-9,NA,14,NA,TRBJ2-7,CASSLGSQGYEQYF,TGTGCCAGCAGCTTAGGGTCCCAGGGCTACGAGCAGTACTTC
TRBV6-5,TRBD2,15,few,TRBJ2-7,CASSFGSGGTYEQYF,TGTGCCAGCAGTTTTGGTAGCGGGGGTACCTACGAGCAGTACTTC
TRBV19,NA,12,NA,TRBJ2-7,CASKIRAWEQYF,TGTGCCAGTAAAATACGGGCTTGGGAGCAGTACTTC
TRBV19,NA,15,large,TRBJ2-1,CASSKVQGPYNEQFF,TGTGCCAGTAGTAAAGTCCAGGGCCCCTACAATGAGCAGTTCTTC
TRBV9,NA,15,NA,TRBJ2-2,CASSVGAGAPGELFF,TGTGCCAGCAGCGTCGGGGCAGGGGCCCCAGGGGAGCTGTTTTTT
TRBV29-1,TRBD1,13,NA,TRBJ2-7,CSVDFQGAREQYF,TGCAGCGTTGATTTCCAGGGGGCTCGAGAGCAGTACTTC
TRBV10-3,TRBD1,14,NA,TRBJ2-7,CATGTGGSSYEQYF,TGTGCCACAGGAACAGGGGGATCCTCCTACGAGCAGTACTTC
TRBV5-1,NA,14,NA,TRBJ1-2,CASSLAGTGGGYTF,TGCGCCAGCAGCTTGGCGGGGACCGGCGGGGGCTACACCTTC
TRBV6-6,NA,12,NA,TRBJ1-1,CATRNGGTEAFF,TGTGCCACGAGGAACGGAGGCACTGAAGCTTTCTTT
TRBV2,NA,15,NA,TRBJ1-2,CASSEAPRGNYGYTF,TGTGCCAGCAGTGAAGCGCCGAGAGGGAACTATGGCTACACCTTC
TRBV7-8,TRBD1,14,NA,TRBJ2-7,CACRWDRGSYEQYF,TGTGCCTGCCGGTGGGACAGGGGATCCTACGAGCAGTACTTC
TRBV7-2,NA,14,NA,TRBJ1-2,CASSLEGGNYGYTF,TGTGCCAGCAGCTTAGAGGGGGGTAACTATGGCTACACCTTC
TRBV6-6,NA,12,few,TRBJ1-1,CASSYYETEAFF,TGTGCCAGCAGTTACTACGAGACTGAAGCTTTCTTT
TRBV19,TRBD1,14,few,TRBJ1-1,CASSSRGGDTEAFF,TGTGCCAGTAGTTCCAGGGGGGGAGACACTGAAGCTTTCTTT
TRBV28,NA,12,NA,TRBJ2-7,CASSLSFYEQYF,TGTGCCAGCAGTCTATCTTTCTACGAGCAGTACTTC
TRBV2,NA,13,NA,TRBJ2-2,CASSVTGLGELFF,TGTGCCAGCAGTGTGACCGGTCTCGGGGAGCTGTTTTTT
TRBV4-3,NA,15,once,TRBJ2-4,CASSQDTGRSYIQYF,TGCGCCAGCAGCCAAGACACCGGGCGCTCGTACATTCAGTACTTC
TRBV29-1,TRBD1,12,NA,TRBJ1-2,CSSSDRGLGYTF,TGCAGCTCCTCGGACAGGGGGCTTGGCTACACCTTC
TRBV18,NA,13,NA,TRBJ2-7,CASSQLENYEQYF,TGTGCCAGCTCACAACTAGAAAACTACGAGCAGTACTTC
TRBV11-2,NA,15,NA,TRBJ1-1,CASSLEGRANTEAFF,TGTGCCAGCAGCTTAGAGGGCAGGGCGAACACTGAAGCTTTCTTT
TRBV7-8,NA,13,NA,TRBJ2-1,CASSSGDYSEQFF,TGTGCCAGCAGCTCCGGCGATTATAGTGAGCAGTTCTTC
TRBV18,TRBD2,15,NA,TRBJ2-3,CASSVAGGNPDTQYF,TGTGCCAGCTCTGTAGCGGGAGGGAATCCAGATACGCAGTATTTT
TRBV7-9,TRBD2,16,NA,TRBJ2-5,CASSQGLAEPQETQYF,TGTGCCAGCAGCCAGGGACTAGCAGAGCCTCAAGAGACCCAGTACTTC
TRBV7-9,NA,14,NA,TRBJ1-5,CASSSSDRNQPQHF,TGTGCCAGCAGCTCTTCAGACAGAAATCAGCCCCAGCATTTT
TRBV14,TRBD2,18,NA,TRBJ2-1,CASSQDPQLADAYNEQFF,TGTGCCAGCAGCCAAGACCCCCAACTAGCGGATGCCTACAATGAGCAGTTCTTC
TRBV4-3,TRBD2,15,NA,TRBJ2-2,CASSQGLGYAGELFF,TGCGCCAGCAGCCAGGGACTAGGTTATGCCGGGGAGCTGTTTTTT
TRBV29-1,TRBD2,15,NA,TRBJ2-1,CSAESGEIAYNEQFF,TGCAGCGCTGAGAGCGGGGAGATCGCCTACAATGAGCAGTTCTTC
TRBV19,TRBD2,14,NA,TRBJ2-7,CASSIAGGSYEQYF,TGTGCCAGTAGTATAGCGGGAGGGTCCTACGAGCAGTACTTC
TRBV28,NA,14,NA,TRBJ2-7,CASGSTGLSGEQYF,TGTGCCAGCGGATCTACGGGACTCTCCGGCGAGCAGTACTTC
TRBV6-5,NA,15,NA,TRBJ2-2,CASTMGQPDTGELFF,TGTGCCAGCACAATGGGGCAGCCGGACACCGGGGAGCTGTTTTTT
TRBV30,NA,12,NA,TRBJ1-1,CAFSFGQTEAFF,TGTGCCTTTTCCTTCGGACAGACTGAAGCTTTCTTT
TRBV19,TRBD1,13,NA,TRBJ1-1,CASSSRGEFKAFF,TGTGCCAGTAGTAGCAGGGGGGAATTTAAGGCTTTCTTT
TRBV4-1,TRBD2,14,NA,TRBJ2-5,CASSREGQWETQYF,TGCGCCAGCAGCCGGGAGGGCCAATGGGAGACCCAGTACTTC
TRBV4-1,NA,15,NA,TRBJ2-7,CASSRPGTDSYEQYF,TGCGCCAGCAGCCGCCCCGGGACCGACTCCTACGAGCAGTACTTC
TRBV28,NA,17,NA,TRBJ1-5,CASSPRQGLSSNQPQHF,TGTGCCAGCAGTCCTCGGCAGGGACTATCTAGCAATCAGCCCCAGCATTTT